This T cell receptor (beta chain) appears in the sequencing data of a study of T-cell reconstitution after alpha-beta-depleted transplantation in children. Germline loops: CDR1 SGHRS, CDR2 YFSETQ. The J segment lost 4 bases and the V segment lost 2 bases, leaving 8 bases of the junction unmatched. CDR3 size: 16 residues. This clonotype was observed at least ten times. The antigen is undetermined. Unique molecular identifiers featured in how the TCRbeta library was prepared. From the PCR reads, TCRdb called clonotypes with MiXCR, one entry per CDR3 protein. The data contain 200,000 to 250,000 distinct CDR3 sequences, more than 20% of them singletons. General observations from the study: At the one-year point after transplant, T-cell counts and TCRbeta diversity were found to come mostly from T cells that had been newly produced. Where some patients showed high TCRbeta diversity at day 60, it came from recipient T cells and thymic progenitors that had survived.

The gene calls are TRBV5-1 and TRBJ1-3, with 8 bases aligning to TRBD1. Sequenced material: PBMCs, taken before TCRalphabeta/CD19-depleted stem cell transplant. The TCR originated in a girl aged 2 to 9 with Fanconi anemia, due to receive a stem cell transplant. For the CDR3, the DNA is TGCGCCAGCAGCTTATGGACAGGGACCAGCGGAAACACCATATATTTT. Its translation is CASSLWTGTSGNTIYF.